The 18 T cell receptor beta chains below come from one sample, sequenced in a study of PD-1 blockade in classical Hodgkin lymphoma (dated by TCRdb to about 2020). Library prep was done by the immunoSEQ multiplex PCR assay. TCRdb limited this immuneACCESS table to in-frame rearrangements with V and J called. A share of clones is missing; checked studies link under half to unresolved V genes, and the rest is unexplained. The sample includes around 91,000 clones, with 81% observed a single time. The ten biggest clones cover roughly 15% of the sample. The time point label corresponds to: cycle 2 day 1 (C2D1) of nivolumab. Every trial patient had relapsed following autologous stem cell transplantation, and prior brentuximab vedotin exposure was what differed among cohorts A, B and C. Specimen: peripheral blood mononuclear cells (PBMCs), collected before the second cycle of nivolumab. These receptors originate from a human donor with classical Hodgkin lymphoma.

This clone was seen more than once but under ten times. The rearrangement uses TRBV27 and TRBJ2-1; 13 bases agree with TRBD2. CDR1 is MNHEY, CDR2 SMNVEV, per germline (reference sequence). The CDR3 runs 15 residues. V lost 7 bases and J lost 7; bases outside the gene matches: 7. CDR3 loop: CASTTSLAGGNEQFF. The CDR3 coding sequence is TGTGCCAGCACGACCTCACTAGCGGGGGGGAATGAGCAGTTCTTC.

A note on this clone: The sample holds other DNA sequences that translate to the same CDR3. This rearrangement joins TRBV5-1 to TRBJ2-2, with a tentative D call TRBD2 (7 bases). The CDR3 runs to 15 residues. V lost 2 bases, J lost 7 bases, and 15 bases lay in between. The germline CDR1 and CDR2 sequences are SGHRS and YFSETQ. This CDR3 is CASSFRGARDGELFF. DNA of the CDR3: TGCGCCAGCAGCTTCCGGGGGGCGCGGGACGGGGAGCTGTTTTTT.

The chain has TRBV27 and TRBJ1-2, with no clear D. CDR1 and CDR2 from the germline V gene are MNHEY and SMNVEV (reference sequence). The CDR3 is made up of 14 amino acids. Trimming took off 3 bases at V and 2 bases at J, with 10 bases between the two ends. The DNA for the CDR3 is TGTGCCAGCAGTTTCGACGGAATAAACTATGGCTACACCTTC. Translating it yields CASSFDGINYGYTF.

The chain links TRBV10-3 to TRBJ2-7, with 7 bases lining up with TRBD1. The CDR3 runs to 17 residues. J lost 3 bases, V lost 4 bases, and 15 bases had no gene match. Per the germline V gene, CDR1 is ENHRY and CDR2 is SYGVKD. This CDR3 is CAISVIPPGQSSYEQYF. The CDR3 bases are TGTGCCATCAGTGTAATACCACCGGGACAGAGTAGCTACGAGCAGTACTTC.

This chain joins TRBV19 and TRBJ2-1; 10 bases match TRBD1. The J segment lost 9 bases and the V segment lost 2 bases, leaving 7 bases of the junction unmatched. The CDR3 length is 15 residues. Germline CDR1 LNHDA, CDR2 SQIVND (reference sequence). CDR3 sequence: CASSIQGTGVVEQFF. CDR3 nucleotides: TGTGCCAGTAGTATACAAGGGACAGGGGTAGTTGAGCAGTTCTTC.

The V gene is TRBV14, the J gene TRBJ2-7, with a possible D match to TRBD2 (6 bases). The CDR3 contains 15 residues. Germline CDR1 and CDR2: SGHDN and FVKESK. The V and J ends lost 1 base and 2 bases respectively, with 12 bases between them. In DNA, the CDR3 is TGTGCCAGCAGCCAAGCCCTAGCGAATACCTACGAGCAGTACTTC. As protein: CASSQALANTYEQYF.

There are a few counts of this clone. The chain combines TRBV5-4 with TRBJ1-4; D is ambiguous. Germline assignment: CDR1 SGHNT and CDR2 YYREEE (reference sequence). The length of the CDR3 is 14 residues. V was clipped by 4 bases and J by 4 bases, with 11 bases between them. The CDR3 coding sequence is TGTGCCAGCAGCCTTTCGCCGGTTAATGAAAAACTGTTTTTT. This codes for CASSLSPVNEKLFF.

This clone appeared once. This chain uses TRBV5-1 with TRBJ2-1; D is uncertain. This CDR3 comprises 15 residues. CDR1 SGHRS and CDR2 YFSETQ come from the germline V gene. The ends were cut back, 1 base at V and 8 bases at J, with 16 bases in the middle. The CDR3, as DNA: TGCGCCAGCAGCTTGTTCTGGGGTCGGGTCGATGAGCAGTTCTTC. It is translated as CASSLFWGRVDEQFF.

The rearrangement links TRBV27 to TRBJ1-2; D may be TRBD1 (5 bases). This CDR3 contains 16 residues. Germline V lookup: CDR1 MNHEY, CDR2 SMNVEV (reference sequence). The V end was cut by 5 bases, the J end by 3 bases, with 19 bases between. CDR3 in DNA: TGTGCCAGCAGTCCAAAGGGGTACAGGTGGGACTATGGCTACACCTTC. Residues: CASSPKGYRWDYGYTF.

This chain uses TRBV7-2 with TRBJ2-5; 8 bases align to TRBD2. Germline values: CDR1 SGHTA, CDR2 FQGNSA. With V trimmed by 5 bases and J by 5 bases, 19 bases remained unmatched. The CDR3 runs to 18 residues. The CDR3 here is CASSPPGASGSGRETQYF. CDR3 nucleotide sequence: TGTGCCAGCAGCCCCCCTGGGGCTAGCGGGTCGGGTAGGGAGACCCAGTACTTC.

The V and J genes are TRBV7-2 and TRBJ1-5, with a tentative D call TRBD1 (5 bases). In germline, CDR1 is SGHTA, CDR2 FQGNSA. The CDR3 loop spans 13 amino acids. V gave up 5 bases and J gave up 4 bases, with 9 bases separating them. The CDR3 loop reads CASSRQLNQPQHF. CDR3 nucleotide sequence: TGTGCCAGCAGCCGACAGCTAAATCAGCCCCAGCATTTT.

The chain joins TRBV6-4 to TRBJ1-1; TRBD1 agrees at 7 bases. With 7 bases clipped from V and 0 bases from J, the junction kept 5 bases outside the gene matches. The CDR3 covers 14 residues. Germline assignment: CDR1 MRHNA and CDR2 SNTAGT. Here the CDR3 DNA reads TGTGCCAGCAAAGGGACAGCGATGAACACTGAAGCTTTCTTT. This encodes CASKGTAMNTEAFF.

This sequence joins TRBV7-2 and TRBJ2-7, with 14 bases fitting TRBD2. Germline lookup yields CDR1 SGHTA and CDR2 FQGNSA. The trim removed 3 bases at V and 7 bases at J, leaving 8 bases unmatched. The CDR3 runs to 16 residues. DNA for the CDR3: TGTGCCAGCAGCTTGGGGACTAGCGGGAGCCCAGGGGAGCAGTACTTC. Residues: CASSLGTSGSPGEQYF.

This clone was seen once. This chain links TRBV6-5 with TRBJ2-7, with D perhaps matching TRBD1 or TRBD2 (5 bases each). The V gene's germline CDR1 is MNHEY and CDR2 SVGAGI. The V end lost 2 bases, the J end lost 6 bases, and 8 bases lay between the germline ends. The CDR3 consists of 12 residues. CDR3 nucleotide sequence: TGTGCCAGCAGTTACGAGGGGAGCGAGCAGTACTTC. As protein: CASSYEGSEQYF.

The chain employs TRBV5-4 and TRBJ2-1; D ambiguous. This CDR3 comprises 13 residues. V was pared by 3 bases and J by 4 bases, with 8 bases between. Germline CDR1 reads SGHNT; CDR2 reads YYREEE (reference sequence). The CDR3 DNA sequence: TGTGCCAGCAGCTCTTGGCGTTACAATGAGCAGTTCTTC. This sequence encodes CASSSWRYNEQFF.

This CDR3 reads CASWAAEGAREQFF. The CDR3 DNA sequence: TGTGCCAGCTGGGCGGCTGAGGGGGCGCGGGAGCAGTTCTTC. The J gene is TRBJ2-1, the V gene TRBV18, with 7 bases identical to TRBD1. The CDR3 length is 14 residues. In germline, CDR1 is KGHSH, CDR2 LQKENI. V gave up 7 bases and J gave up 10 bases; unmatched junction bases: 13.

The chain employs TRBV10-3 and TRBJ2-2, with D perhaps being TRBD1 or TRBD2 (6 bases each). CDR1 and CDR2 from the germline V gene are ENHRY and SYGVKD. Trimming took 8 bases from V and 5 from J, leaving 21 bases between them. This CDR3 is 16 amino acids long. CDR3 sequence (DNA): TGTGCCATCGGGGCAACTGGGGGGCTTGGGACCGGGGAGCTGTTTTTT. This codes for CAIGATGGLGTGELFF.

For the CDR3, the DNA is TGTGCCAGCAGCTTGGGGACACCTCGAGGCGCCTATGGCTACACCTTC. Protein product: CASSLGTPRGAYGYTF. The chain links TRBV5-5 to TRBJ1-2; D is perhaps TRBD1 (5 bases). This CDR3 region has 16 residues. Looked up from germline, CDR1 is SGHKS and CDR2 is YYEKEE (reference sequence). Deletions cut 0 bases from V and 4 bases from J, with 16 bases between.